This T cell receptor beta chain was observed in a study of T cells in Graves' hyperthyroidism and ophthalmopathy. Across the study: Once the initial diagnosis was made, peripheral blood was obtained before any treatment.

Amplified TCR beta CDR3 regions came from RNA transcripts. HTBI primers were the set used in a first-round RT-PCR of the TCR CDR3. In TCRdb, the multiplex PCR reads were re-called with MiXCR into one record per CDR3 protein. The repertoire includes a few hundred thousand distinct CDR3 sequences, under 25% of them detected once, and about 25% sits in the top ten. Graves' hyperthyroidism without ophthalmopathy progression within 18 months was termed stable. Diagnoses were made from clinical symptoms, serum measures (thyroxine and TRAb), thyroid ultrasound and orbital computed tomography. PBMCs came from about 10 ml fresh peripheral blood. This clonotype was counted ten times or more. The CDR3 sequence is 14 residues long. V was pared by 0 bases and J by 4 bases, with 12 bases between. Germline-derived CDR1 and CDR2 are GTSNPN and SVGIG (reference sequence).

The genes are TRBV30 and TRBJ1-1; tentatively, D is TRBD1 (5 bases). This clonotype was sampled from a man younger than 35 with Graves' hyperthyroidism. The specimen was blood. The CDR3 nucleotides are TGTGCCTGGAGTGTACGGATGGGGCTCACTGAAGCTTTCTTT. Translation gives CAWSVRMGLTEAFF.